The next 24 T cell receptor beta chains were all read from a single sample in a study of blood T cells in healthy people across ages. Alongside a J-beta primer mix, a sample-barcoded 5' primer served in a second PCR lasting about 7 to 11 cycles. MiXCR was run by TCRdb on the 5' RACE reads, yielding one entry per CDR3 protein. The sample carries hundreds of thousands of distinct CDR3 sequences, around 54% recorded once. The sequencing input was blood. Receptors originate from a man in his sixties in good health.

V is TRBV5-1 and J is TRBJ2-3; perhaps TRBD1 as D (5 bases). V was trimmed by 0 bases and J by 6 bases, leaving 14 bases between them. Germline V lookup: CDR1 SGHRS, CDR2 YFSETQ. The CDR3 has 15 residues. Here the CDR3 DNA reads TGCGCCAGCAGCTTGGCGGGCAGGGAAATCGATACGCAGTATTTT. Amino acid sequence: CASSLAGREIDTQYF.

This clonotype came up a few times. The chain carries TRBV18 and TRBJ2-1; D is uncertain. The CDR3 extends over 14 amino acids. Germline V gene lookup returns CDR1 KGHSH and CDR2 LQKENI. V lost 3 bases to trimming and J lost 7 bases, with 13 bases between them. The CDR3 reads CASSPDPLGNEQFF. As DNA, the CDR3 is TGTGCCAGCTCACCCGACCCGCTCGGGAATGAGCAGTTCTTC.

This clonotype was observed a single time. The V and J genes are TRBV20-1 and TRBJ1-5; D is uncertain. V was cut by 0 bases and J by 4 bases, with 10 bases left in between. The germline V gene has CDR1 DFQATT and CDR2 SNEGSKA (reference sequence). This CDR3 has 14 residues. The DNA for the CDR3 is TGCAGTGCTAGAGATTTGGCAGATAATCAGCCCCAGCATTTT. Protein sequence: CSARDLADNQPQHF.

The chain combines TRBV7-8 with TRBJ2-5, with unresolved D. The germline V and J ends were trimmed by 8 bases and 5 bases, with 12 bases remaining between them. The CDR3 contains 12 residues. Germline assignment: CDR1 SGHVS and CDR2 FQNEAQ. The CDR3: CASLGPHETQYF. The CDR3 nucleotides read TGTGCCAGCCTAGGCCCCCATGAGACCCAGTACTTC.

The chain links TRBV20-1 to TRBJ2-5; 9 nucleotides align to TRBD2. V gave up 0 bases and J gave up 7 bases; unmatched junction bases: 9. Per germline, CDR1 DFQATT and CDR2 SNEGSKA (reference sequence). The CDR3 consists of 15 residues. CDR3 DNA sequence: TGCAGTGCTAGAGATAATAGGCGGGGGGGGGTGACCCAGTACTTC. Translating gives CSARDNRRGGVTQYF.

This clonotype was recorded at least ten times. V and J are TRBV7-2 and TRBJ2-1, with D unclear. CDR3 length equals 15 residues. From germline, CDR1 is SGHTA and CDR2 FQGNSA. Trimming cost V 7 bases and J 1 base, with 14 bases left between them. The CDR3: CASNLAWGSYNEQFF. DNA of the CDR3: TGTGCCAGCAACCTCGCGTGGGGATCCTACAATGAGCAGTTCTTC.

This clonotype was counted a few times. The chain uses TRBV5-5 and TRBJ2-3; D is possibly TRBD2 (5 bases). Germline values: CDR1 SGHKS, CDR2 YYEKEE (reference sequence). The V and J ends lost 4 bases and 2 bases respectively, with 17 bases between them. This CDR3 has 16 residues. CDR3: CASSQDSFGVTDTQYF. The CDR3 coding sequence is TGTGCCAGCAGCCAGGACTCCTTCGGGGTCACAGATACGCAGTATTTT.

This sequence joins TRBV12-3 or TRBV12-4 and TRBJ1-2; 9 bases fit TRBD1. The V and J ends lost 6 bases and 3 bases, in that order; junction bases with no gene match: 5. This CDR3 is 14 amino acids long. Written as DNA, the CDR3 is TGTGCCAGCAGAGCCCGGGACAGGGACTATGGCTACACCTTC. Protein sequence: CASRARDRDYGYTF.

V and J are TRBV6-2 or TRBV6-3 and TRBJ2-3; TRBD2 matches 8 bases. After removal of 2 bases from V and 2 bases from J, the junction contained 6 bases not matched to a gene. Germline-derived CDR1 and CDR2 are MNHEY and SVGEGT. The CDR3 loop spans 16 amino acids. The CDR3 DNA reads TGTGCCAGCAGTTACCGAGCGGGGGAGGTCACAGATACGCAGTATTTT. It codes for CASSYRAGEVTDTQYF.

This sequence joins TRBV7-2 and TRBJ2-1; unclear D gene. The germline V gene has CDR1 SGHTA and CDR2 FQGNSA. Deletions cut 0 bases from V and 10 bases from J, with 16 bases between. This CDR3 is built from 15 residues. CDR3 nucleotide sequence: TGTGCCAGCAGCTTAGCGCCGCTAACTTATCGAGAGCAGTTCTTC. The encoded protein is CASSLAPLTYREQFF.

About this clonotype: A much larger clone is a single base away; this may be a read error. The genes are TRBV4-3 and TRBJ2-3; TRBD2 matches at 9 bases. Germline CDR1 LGHNA, CDR2 YSLEER. Trimming at V came to 1 base and at J to 5 bases, leaving 10 bases not matched to a gene. This CDR3 has 17 amino acids. CDR3 residues: CASSQGSLAGPEDTQYF. For the CDR3, the DNA is TGCGCCAGCAGCCAAGGTAGTCTAGCGGGACCGGAAGATACGCAGTATTTT.

V is TRBV20-1 and J is TRBJ2-1; 8 bases are shared with TRBD2. Trimming at V came to 6 bases and at J to 6 bases, leaving 10 bases not matched to a gene. The V gene's germline CDR1 is DFQATT and CDR2 SNEGSKA (reference sequence). The CDR3 is 14 amino acids. This CDR3 is CSATSGTSINEQFF. The CDR3 DNA reads as TGCAGTGCCACTTCCGGGACTAGTATCAATGAGCAGTTCTTC.

The chain couples TRBV5-1 to TRBJ2-1; 9 bases agree with TRBD1. V dropped 6 bases and J dropped 5; count of bases not matched to a gene: 6. CDR1 is SGHRS and CDR2 is YFSETQ in the germline V gene. This CDR3 is built from 14 residues. The CDR3 is CASTRQGGNNEQFF. The CDR3 DNA reads TGCGCCAGCACCCGACAGGGGGGGAACAATGAGCAGTTCTTC.

A remark on this clonotype: A read error may be the cause here, since a much bigger clone is one base away. The chain carries TRBV5-1 and TRBJ2-1; 9 bases line up with TRBD1. The V gene's germline CDR1 is SGHRS and CDR2 YFSETQ. The length of the CDR3 is 15 residues. The ends lost 0 bases at V and 5 bases at J; junction bases unmatched: 3. CDR3 sequence (DNA): TGCGCCAGCAGCTTGGGGACAGGGGACCACAATGAGCAGTTCTTC. This gives the protein CASSLGTGDHNEQFF.

This chain uses TRBV4-1 with TRBJ1-2, with D hard to call. Looked up from germline, CDR1 is MGHRA and CDR2 is YSYEKL. The V gene lost 5 bases and the J gene lost 1 base, with 11 bases spanning the gap. The CDR3 sequence is 14 residues long. CDR3 residues: CASSKSPDNYGYTF. The CDR3 DNA follows: TGCGCCAGCAGCAAAAGTCCGGATAACTATGGCTACACCTTC.

J is TRBJ2-6 and V is TRBV20-1; no firm D call. The CDR3 loop spans 13 amino acids. In germline, CDR1 is DFQATT, CDR2 SNEGSKA (reference sequence). The V end was cut by 3 bases, the J end by 0 bases, with 3 bases between. CDR3 residues: CSASFSGANVLTF. The CDR3 DNA is TGCAGTGCTAGTTTCTCTGGGGCCAACGTCCTGACTTTC.

Regarding this clonotype: A read error may account for a junction end that differs from germline. The chain links TRBV7-9 to TRBJ2-7, with D possibly TRBD1 on 6 matching bases. CDR1 is SEHNR and CDR2 is FQNEAQ in the germline V gene (reference sequence). This CDR3 region has 13 residues. The CDR3 coding sequence is TGTGCCAGCAGCGTAGCAGGGGACTACGAGCAGTACTTC. Residues: CASSVAGDYEQYF.

In nucleotides, the CDR3 is TGTGCCAGCAGCCGCGGGACTAGCGGGGAGCTGTTTTTT. It yields the protein CASSRGTSGELFF. V gene TRBV7-2 combines with J gene TRBJ2-2, with 8 bases lining up with TRBD2. The CDR3 spans 13 residues. Losses at the gene ends were 5 bases for V and 7 bases for J; bases not matched to a gene: 3. Germline V CDR1 and CDR2: SGHTA, FQGNSA.

V is TRBV7-2 and J is TRBJ2-4; tentatively, D is TRBD1 or TRBD2 (6 bases each). The J call may be wrong; the DNA end is better matched by TRBJ2-7. Germline CDR1 SGHTA, CDR2 FQGNSA. This CDR3 is built from 15 residues. The CDR3 DNA reads as TGTGCCAGCAGCTTGGGACACGGAGGGTCCTACGAGCAGTACTTC. This codes for CASSLGHGGSYEQYF.

V usage is TRBV12-3 or TRBV12-4 and J usage is TRBJ1-2, with D possibly being TRBD1 (6 bases). The CDR3 extends over 13 amino acids. Trimming shortened V by 6 bases and J by 6 bases, and 14 bases separated the two germline ends. The CDR3 sequence is CASRETGVHGYTF. The CDR3 coding sequence is TGTGCCAGCAGGGAGACAGGCGTCCATGGCTACACCTTC.

This clonotype was counted between two and nine times. The chain has TRBV7-9 and TRBJ1-4; D is unclear. The CDR3 consists of 14 residues. The V end was cut by 4 bases, the J end by 0 bases, with 6 bases between. In germline, CDR1 is SEHNR, CDR2 FQNEAQ (reference sequence). Here the CDR3 DNA reads TGTGCCAGCAGCTCCTATGCAACTAATGAAAAACTGTTTTTT. Encoded protein: CASSSYATNEKLFF.

This clonotype was seen a single time. The chain couples TRBV20-1 to TRBJ2-5; 7 nucleotides line up with TRBD2. CDR1 DFQATT and CDR2 SNEGSKA come from the germline V gene (reference sequence). The CDR3 length is 14 residues. Trimming cost V 2 bases and J 5 bases; bases outside gene matches: 8. CDR3: CSARPGGGMETQYF. The CDR3 DNA follows: TGCAGTGCTAGACCTGGCGGGGGTATGGAGACCCAGTACTTC.

The gene calls are TRBV12-5 and TRBJ2-6; D tentatively fits TRBD1 or TRBD2 (5 bases each). Per germline, CDR1 LGHNT and CDR2 FRNRAP. The V and J ends lost 5 bases and 0 bases respectively, with 17 bases between them. There are 18 residues in the CDR3. The CDR3 DNA sequence: TGTGCTAGTGGTACCACCGGGGCGGCACGCTCTGGGGCCAACGTCCTGACTTTC. Translated: CASGTTGAARSGANVLTF.

This clonotype showed up just a few times. The chain combines TRBV29-1 with TRBJ2-5, with D possibly being TRBD2 (5 bases). The CDR3 is made up of 13 amino acids. The V and J ends lost 3 bases and 4 bases respectively, with 12 bases between them. The V gene's germline CDR1 is SQVTM and CDR2 ANQGSEA. This chain's CDR3 is CSVDGLAPETQYF. The DNA for the CDR3 is TGCAGCGTTGACGGGCTAGCCCCAGAGACCCAGTACTTC.